A selection of T cell receptor beta chains follows, all from one sample in a study of cytomegalovirus exposure and HLA in healthy donors. Data came from immunoSEQ multiplex PCR; TCRdb stores just in-frame clones and leaves some out. Counted here are about 160,000 clones, roughly 72% occurring once; the ten biggest clones make up around 6.9%. Sequencing used PBMCs. These receptor sequences come from a man aged 40-50 years in good health and CMV-seropositive. Both conserved end residues are part of each CDR3. A D gene is named only where the DNA matches it firmly.

CDR3aa | d_gene | v_gene
CASRGNRGDTGELFF | TRBD1 | TRBV7-9
CASSLGVNYGYTF | . | TRBV11-2
CASSPPGTRNTGELFF | TRBD2 | TRBV18
CAISLQGRPNTGELFF | . | TRBV10-3
CASSWLNEKLFF | . | TRBV6-6
CASSATGEQYF | TRBD1 | TRBV6-5
CASSGGLAATRETQYF | TRBD2 | TRBV5-1
CASARTSGGYEQFF | TRBD2 | TRBV6-4
CASSPDRFYGYTF | . | TRBV27
CASSPEGDYYEQYF | . | TRBV5-1
CASSQDPGVTDTQYF | . | TRBV4-3
CASSQGGLAGSYEQYF | TRBD2 | TRBV4-3
CSVEGTGNDEQYF | TRBD1 | TRBV29-1
CASTSYLGQGLTDTQYF | . | TRBV7-9
CASSPRLAETQYF | . | TRBV18
CASSFGTPNYGYTF | . | TRBV9
CASSFSPMGEQYF | . | TRBV7-9
CASSQGYEQYF | . | TRBV25-1
CASSQSAGTGNQPQHF | . | TRBV4-1
CAISAKPNYGYTF | . | TRBV10-3
CASSGLQGQPQHF | . | TRBV2
CASSFPRGGIQETQYF | . | TRBV5-4
CASSFLRPGQGVETQYF | TRBD1 | TRBV5-1
CASSQDRTTTEAFF | . | TRBV4-1
CASRGSEAFF | . | TRBV6-6
CASSLRGAPFF | . | TRBV25-1
CASSLGGQGTGELFF | TRBD1 | TRBV27
CASSYSSTGRYEQYF | . | TRBV6-5
CASRTGTNTEAFF | TRBD1 | TRBV6-5
CASSPQEGRTEAFF | . | TRBV18
CASSLLPGQGENTQYF | TRBD1 | TRBV7-6
CASSYSGGGQPQHF | . | TRBV6-6
CASSSGTAINYGYTF | TRBD1 | TRBV9
CASSPGFKETQYF | . | TRBV9
CASSQGAGNTDTQYF | . | TRBV4-2
CASSVGGGSYNEQFF | TRBD2 | TRBV9
CASSLGAGHYGYTF | . | TRBV11-2
CASRGASNQPQHF | . | TRBV2
CASLADSSYEQYF | . | TRBV18
CASSETRGKNTEAFF | . | TRBV2
CASSLGEGSGETQYF | . | TRBV11-3
CASSPIWGGDSPLHF | . | TRBV9
CASSPSRDTQYF | . | TRBV7-6
CAWVQGADNEQFF | TRBD1 | TRBV30
CASSLSGGAEGDTQYF | TRBD2 | TRBV7-3
CASSEAWGGQETQYF | TRBD2 | TRBV2
CASSLNTNTGELFF | . | TRBV5-1
CASSPSAGYTDTQYF | . | TRBV5-1
CASSGRGAIGANVLTF | . | TRBV19
CASSPDRGMRPQHF | . | TRBV4-3
CASSQMGGNTEAFF | . | TRBV16
CASSPGPGEKLFF | . | TRBV5-1
CASSRRGGEQFF | TRBD2 | TRBV7-3
CASSLDRGGMGDNEQFF | TRBD2 | TRBV5-4